One and the same sample provided the 20 T cell receptor beta chains below, sequenced in a study of blood T cells in healthy people across ages. Alongside a J-beta primer mix, a sample-barcoded 5' primer served in a second PCR lasting 7 to 11 cycles. Each CDR3 protein gets one entry after TCRdb re-called the 5' RACE reads with MiXCR. The sample includes about 970,000 distinct CDR3 sequences, roughly 51% seen only once; the top ten take roughly 23%. The sample taken for sequencing was blood. The origin of the receptors is a woman between 55 and 75 years old in good health.

This rearrangement joins TRBV7-9 to TRBJ2-1, with D uncertain. Trimming cost V 5 bases and J 9 bases, with 14 bases left between them. Germline CDR1 is SEHNR and CDR2 is FQNEAQ (reference sequence). The CDR3 consists of 13 residues. The CDR3 DNA is TGTGCCAGCAGCATACCTCTTTGCAGTGAGCAGTTCTTC. Translated, it gives CASSIPLCSEQFF.

CDR3 nucleotides: TGTGCCAGCAGTGAAGAGAGGGGTCATCAGCCCCAGCATTTT. As protein: CASSEERGHQPQHF. The chain links TRBV2 to TRBJ1-5; perhaps TRBD1 as D (5 bases). Germline V gives CDR1 SNHLY, CDR2 FYNNEI. The CDR3 extends over 14 amino acids. Trimming removed 1 base at V and 5 bases at J, with 9 bases between.

This clonotype has more than one count but fewer than ten. This chain uses TRBV10-3 with TRBJ2-7, with TRBD1 identical over 8 bases. Germline V CDR1 and CDR2: ENHRY, SYGVKD. After removal of 4 bases from V and 10 bases from J, the junction contained 12 bases not matched to a gene. This CDR3 has 14 amino acids. CDR3 nucleotide sequence: TGTGCCATCAGTGTGGAACAGGGGGTGGGTGACCAGTACTTC. Protein product: CAISVEQGVGDQYF.

DNA of the CDR3: TGCGCCAGCAGCCGAGTCACCGGGAAGAAGAACTCTGGGGCCAACGTCCTGACTTTC. This gives the protein CASSRVTGKKNSGANVLTF. The chain recombines TRBV4-1 with TRBJ2-6; maybe TRBD2 (5 bases). There are 19 residues in the CDR3. The germline gives CDR1 MGHRA, CDR2 YSYEKL. Trimming took 4 bases from V and 0 from J, leaving 19 bases between them.

This clonotype was found once. V usage is TRBV7-2 and J usage is TRBJ2-3; 12 bases are shared with TRBD2. There are 15 residues in the CDR3. The V segment lost 0 bases and the J segment 7 bases; nucleotides outside the gene matches: 2. Germline loops: CDR1 SGHTA, CDR2 FQGNSA. In DNA, the CDR3 is TGTGCCAGCAGCTTAGCTCTAGCGGGAGGGAATACGCAGTATTTT. Its translation is CASSLALAGGNTQYF.

This clonotype qualifies as large. The chain has TRBV12-3 or TRBV12-4 and TRBJ1-5, with D unclear. With 3 bases removed from V and 3 bases from J, the gap between germline ends came to 6 bases. The length of the CDR3 is 13 residues. The CDR3 DNA is TGTGCCAGCAGTTTTAGAATCAATCAGCCCCAGCATTTT. Translating it yields CASSFRINQPQHF.

The V and J genes are TRBV4-2 and TRBJ1-2; 10 bases line up with TRBD1. Unmatched junction bases numbered 4, after V lost 1 base and J lost 8 bases. CDR1 is LGHNA and CDR2 is YNFKEQ in the germline V gene. This CDR3 region has 14 residues. In nucleotides, the CDR3 is TGTGCCAGCAGCCAAGGACAGGGGGCAGAGGGCTACACCTTC. This sequence encodes CASSQGQGAEGYTF.

A remark on this clonotype: Relative to the germline gene, one junction end is altered; a read error may explain this. This chain links TRBV6-1 with TRBJ2-7; 7 bases map to TRBD1. This CDR3 has 12 residues. Looked up from germline, CDR1 is MNHNS and CDR2 is SASEGT. In DNA, the CDR3 is TGCGCCAGCGGACAGGTCTCCTACGAGCAGTACTTC. Protein sequence: CASGQVSYEQYF.

The chain uses TRBV20-1 and TRBJ2-7; 8 nucleotides agree with TRBD1. Near its end, the DNA agrees better with TRBJ2-5, so the J call may be wrong. Germline V gene data show CDR1 as DFQATT and CDR2 as SNEGSKA (reference sequence). The CDR3 length is 13 residues. CDR3 in DNA: TGCAGTGCTTTAAGGACAGGGCAACAGACCCAGTACTTC. The encoded protein is CSALRTGQQTQYF.

This clonotype has a single count. Compared with germline, one end of the junction differs, possibly owing to a read error. The chain joins TRBV5-4 to TRBJ2-1; maybe TRBD2 (6 bases). From germline, CDR1 is SGHNT and CDR2 YYREEE (reference sequence). This CDR3 region has 17 residues. CDR3 residues: CASSRPGLQKGHNEQFF. The CDR3 region has the DNA TGTGCCAGCAGCCGCCCGGGACTCCAGAAAGGCCACAACGAGCAGTTCTTC.

CDR3 sequence: CASSFGTGGAEQYF. CDR3 coding DNA: TGTGCCAGCAGCTTCGGGACAGGGGGCGCCGAGCAGTACTTC. This chain links TRBV5-6 with TRBJ2-5; 12 bases fit TRBD1. TRBJ2-7 matches the DNA end more closely, so the J call is doubtful. The V gene's germline CDR1 is SGHDT and CDR2 YYEEEE. The CDR3 length is 14 residues.

The genes are TRBV20-1 and TRBJ2-5; 11 nucleotides align to TRBD1. The end of the DNA aligns better with TRBJ2-7, so the J call may be wrong. The CDR3 has 13 amino acids. Germline lookup yields CDR1 DFQATT and CDR2 SNEGSKA (reference sequence). CDR3 bases: TGCAGTGCTCTCCGGACAGGGGGCAACGAGCAGTACTTC. Protein product: CSALRTGGNEQYF.

The rearrangement joins TRBV18 to TRBJ1-1, with 9 bases lining up with TRBD1. J gave up 8 bases and V 3 bases, and 10 bases lay outside the gene matches. This CDR3 is built from 15 residues. Germline assignment: CDR1 KGHSH and CDR2 LQKENI. CDR3 DNA: TGTGCCAGCTCACCTTCCCGGGACAGGGTAAGGGAAGCTTTCTTT. Translated, it gives CASSPSRDRVREAFF.

This chain connects TRBV7-6 to TRBJ2-7, with TRBD2 matching 11 bases. In germline, CDR1 is SGHVS, CDR2 FNYEAQ. The CDR3 length is 19 residues. Trimming at V came to 4 bases and at J to 0 bases, leaving 14 bases not matched to a gene. This CDR3 reads CASSSSGLAGISSSYEQYF. The CDR3 DNA reads TGTGCCAGCAGCTCGTCAGGACTAGCGGGCATTTCGAGCTCCTACGAGCAGTACTTC. The whole variable domain, remainder taken from reference TRBV7-6 and TRBJ2-7, is GAGVSQSPRYKVTKRGQDVALRCDPISGHVSLYWYRQALGQGPEFLTYFNYEAQQDKSGLPNDRFSAERPEGSISTLTIQRTEQRDSAMYRCASSSSGLAGISSSYEQYFGPGTRLTVT.

This rearrangement joins TRBV12-3 or TRBV12-4 to TRBJ1-5, with 10 bases matching TRBD1. CDR3 length: 17 residues. V lost 6 bases to trimming and J lost 5 bases; unmatched junction nucleotides: 13. The DNA of the CDR3 is TGTGCCAGCAGCCCTCGCGGAAGGGACAGGGGAGATCAGCCCCAGCATTTT. It encodes CASSPRGRDRGDQPQHF.

V and J are TRBV25-1 and TRBJ2-4; TRBD2 agrees at 7 bases. The DNA end lines up better with TRBJ2-7; the J call may be wrong. The germline V gene has CDR1 MGHDK and CDR2 SYGVNS. This CDR3 has 16 residues. Here the CDR3 reads CASSGSGREGSYEQYF. DNA for the CDR3: TGTGCCAGCAGTGGGTCGGGCAGGGAGGGATCCTACGAGCAGTACTTC.

The chain recombines TRBV20-1 with TRBJ2-3, with D tentatively TRBD2 (6 bases). Germline CDR1 reads DFQATT; CDR2 reads SNEGSKA (reference sequence). V lost 0 bases and J 0 bases, leaving 13 bases between the germline ends. This CDR3 has 16 residues. The CDR3 DNA follows: TGCAGTGCTAGAGATCTGTCGAGCGGGAGCACAGATACGCAGTATTTT. It specifies CSARDLSSGSTDTQYF.

This clonotype has a count of ten or more. The V call is TRBV29-1, the J call TRBJ2-5; maybe TRBD2 (6 bases). The germline CDR1 and CDR2 sequences are SQVTM and ANQGSEA. This CDR3 comprises 14 residues. The V end was cut by 6 bases, the J end by 4 bases, with 18 bases between. The CDR3 DNA sequence: TGCAGCGTAGACGGACACATGGAGGGAGAGACCCAGTACTTC. Translation gives CSVDGHMEGETQYF.

This clonotype appeared a few times. V usage is TRBV7-9 and J usage is TRBJ1-6, with a weak D call TRBD1 (6 bases). The CDR3 sequence is 13 residues long. Germline V gene data show CDR1 as SEHNR and CDR2 as FQNEAQ (reference sequence). The V gene lost 6 bases and the J gene lost 10 bases, with 13 bases spanning the gap. The CDR3, as DNA: TGTGCCAGCAGAAATTTGGGGGGCTCACCCCTCCACTTT. As protein: CASRNLGGSPLHF.

This clonotype has ten or more counts. V and J are TRBV20-1 and TRBJ2-1; TRBD1 agrees at 11 bases. Germline V lookup: CDR1 DFQATT, CDR2 SNEGSKA (reference sequence). J gave up 1 base and V 8 bases, and 13 bases lay outside the gene matches. The CDR3 totals 17 residues. CDR3 residues: CSFLTRDRGMSYNEQFF. The DNA of the CDR3 is TGCAGTTTTCTGACCCGGGACAGGGGGATGTCCTACAATGAGCAGTTCTTC.